This T cell receptor (beta chain) was recorded in a study of CD8+ T cells in alopecia areata. The V end lost 3 bases, the J end lost 4 bases, and 6 bases lay between the germline ends. From germline, CDR1 is SGHVS and CDR2 FQNEAQ. This CDR3 is built from 12 residues. Regarding the study as a whole: Lesional scalp exceeded normal scalp in clonality, especially in alopecia totalis/universalis. Uncertainty remains about how baseline CD8+ expansion links to response, with one nonresponder.

This clone appeared a few times. Its specificity is not known. Indicated treatment: oral pan-JAK inhibitor, 5-10 mg twice daily. Lesional scalp tissue (obtained by punch biopsy) and peripheral blood were collected from alopecia areata patients. As the sequencing template, cDNA was produced by extracting RNA and reverse transcribing it. Only in-frame clones appear in the TCRdb table, and some are missing; sequencing was by immunoSEQ multiplex PCR. The sample has about 200,000 clones, 64% seen once. The receptor comes from a human donor with alopecia areata. The chain carries TRBV7-8 and TRBJ2-5; no clear D gene. The starting material was CD4+ T cells sorted from blood, obtained at week 4, from a patient treated with tofacitinib. CDR3 DNA sequence: TGTGCCAGCAGCTTGGTAGGAGAGACCCAGTACTTC. The encoded protein is CASSLVGETQYF.